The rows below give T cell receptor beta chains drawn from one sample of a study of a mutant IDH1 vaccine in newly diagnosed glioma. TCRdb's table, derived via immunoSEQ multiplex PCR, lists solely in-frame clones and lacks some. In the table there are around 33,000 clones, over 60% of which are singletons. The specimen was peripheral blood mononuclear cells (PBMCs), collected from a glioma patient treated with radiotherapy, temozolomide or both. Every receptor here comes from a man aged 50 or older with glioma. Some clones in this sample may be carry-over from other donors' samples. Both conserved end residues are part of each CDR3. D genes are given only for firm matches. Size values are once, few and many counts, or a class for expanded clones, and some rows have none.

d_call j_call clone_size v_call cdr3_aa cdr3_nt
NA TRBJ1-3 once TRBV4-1 CASSQYPPRTGNTIYF TGCGCCAGCAGCCAATACCCCCCGAGGACTGGAAACACCATATATTTT
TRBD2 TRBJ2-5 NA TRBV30 CAWSGTRGPAETQYF TGTGCCTGGTCCGGGACTAGGGGCCCGGCAGAGACCCAGTACTTC
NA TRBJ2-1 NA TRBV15 CATSSLRSPSDEQFF TGTGCCACCAGCTCCCTCAGGAGCCCTTCCGATGAGCAGTTCTTC
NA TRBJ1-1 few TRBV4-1 CASSPPGWQVNTEAFF TGCGCCAGCAGCCCTCCAGGCTGGCAGGTGAACACTGAAGCTTTCTTT
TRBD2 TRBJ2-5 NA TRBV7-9 CATAPETAGPDF TGTGCCACCGCCCCGGAGACAGCGGGACCTGACTTC
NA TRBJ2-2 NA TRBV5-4 CASSFKTDTGELFF TGTGCCAGCAGCTTCAAGACGGACACCGGGGAGCTGTTTTTT
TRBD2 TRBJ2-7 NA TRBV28 CASMSSGTGEQYF TGTGCCAGCATGTCTAGCGGGACTGGCGAGCAGTACTTC
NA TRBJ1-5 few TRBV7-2 CASSSGVWQPQHF TGTGCCAGCAGCTCGGGGGTCTGGCAGCCCCAGCATTTT
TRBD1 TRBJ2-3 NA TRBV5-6 CASSSGQGAGDTQYF TGTGCCAGCAGCTCGGGACAGGGGGCAGGAGATACGCAGTATTTT
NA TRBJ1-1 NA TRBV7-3 CASSFGTPNTEAFF TGTGCCAGCAGCTTTGGCACACCGAACACTGAAGCTTTCTTT
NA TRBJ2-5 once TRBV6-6 CASGGLQETQYF TGTGCCAGCGGAGGCCTACAAGAGACCCAGTACTTC
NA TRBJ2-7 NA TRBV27 CASSPSSYEQYF TGTGCCAGCAGTCCCAGCTCCTACGAGCAGTACTTC
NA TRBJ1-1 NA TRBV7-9 CASSYGGGHTEAFF TGTGCCAGCAGCTACGGCGGAGGACACACTGAAGCTTTCTTT
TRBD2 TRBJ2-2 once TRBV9 CASSVGSSGRLHTGELFF TGTGCCAGCAGCGTAGGTTCTAGCGGGAGGTTGCACACCGGGGAGCTGTTTTTT
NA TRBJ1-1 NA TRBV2 CASSPRRTDMNTEAFF TGTGCCAGCAGTCCACGACGGACAGACATGAACACTGAAGCTTTCTTT
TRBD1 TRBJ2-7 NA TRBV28 CASTDPGQGYEQYF TGTGCCAGCACCGACCCGGGACAGGGCTACGAGCAGTACTTC
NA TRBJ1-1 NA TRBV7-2 CASSSQGNTEAFF TGTGCCAGCAGCTCACAGGGAAACACTGAAGCTTTCTTT
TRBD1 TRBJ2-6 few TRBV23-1 CASWDRFSPGANVLTF TGCGCCAGTTGGGACAGGTTTTCCCCTGGGGCCAACGTCCTGACTTTC
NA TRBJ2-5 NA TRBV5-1 CASSGTGQETQYF TGCGCCAGCAGCGGGACTGGGCAAGAGACCCAGTACTTC
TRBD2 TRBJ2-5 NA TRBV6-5 CATLPGGSETQYF TGTGCCACCCTCCCCGGGGGGAGCGAGACCCAGTACTTC
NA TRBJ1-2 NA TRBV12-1 CASSFFGGTLPPLCTF TGTGCCAGCAGCTTTTTTGGTGGGACATTGCCGCCTCTCTGCACCTTC
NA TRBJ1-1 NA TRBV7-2 CASSPLGSEAFF TGTGCCAGCAGCCCCCTGGGTAGTGAAGCTTTCTTT
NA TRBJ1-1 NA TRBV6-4 CASRPEVANTEAFF TGTGCCAGCCGACCTGAGGTAGCGAACACTGAAGCTTTCTTT
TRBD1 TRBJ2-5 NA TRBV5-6 CASRNPGQGGETQYF TGTGCCAGCCGTAATCCGGGACAGGGGGGGGAGACCCAGTACTTC
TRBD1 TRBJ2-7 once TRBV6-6 CASQTGAYEQYF TGTGCCAGCCAGACAGGGGCCTACGAGCAGTACTTC
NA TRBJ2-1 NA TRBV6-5 CASSWSAVANNEQFF TGTGCCAGCAGCTGGAGTGCGGTTGCCAACAATGAGCAGTTCTTC
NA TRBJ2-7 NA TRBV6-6 CASSSPGTTSYEQYF TGTGCCAGCAGTTCCCCCGGGACAACATCCTACGAGCAGTACTTC
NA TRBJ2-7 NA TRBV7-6 CASSGRASYEQYF TGTGCCAGCAGCGGCCGGGCCTCCTACGAGCAGTACTTC
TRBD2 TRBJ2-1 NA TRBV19 CASSINSGRSNEQFF TGTGCCAGTAGTATTAATAGCGGGAGGTCGAATGAGCAGTTCTTC
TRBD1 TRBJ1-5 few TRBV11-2 CASSSGQGGQPQHF TGTGCCAGCAGTTCCGGACAGGGGGGCCAGCCCCAGCATTTT
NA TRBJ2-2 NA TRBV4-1 CASSQEVTGELFF TGCGCCAGCAGCCAAGAGGTCACCGGGGAGCTGTTTTTT
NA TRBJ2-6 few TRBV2 CASSEGVLYSGANVLTF TGTGCCAGCAGTGAGGGGGTTCTCTACTCTGGGGCCAACGTCCTGACTTTC
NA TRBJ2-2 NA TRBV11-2 CASSLFRYTGELFF TGTGCCAGCAGCTTATTTAGGTACACCGGGGAGCTGTTTTTT
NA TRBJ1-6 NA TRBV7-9 CASSWGGYSPLHF TGTGCCAGCAGCTGGGGGGGGTATTCACCCCTCCACTTT
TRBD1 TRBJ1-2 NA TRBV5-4 CASSLVEGANYGYTF TGTGCCAGCAGCTTGGTAGAGGGGGCAAACTATGGCTACACCTTC
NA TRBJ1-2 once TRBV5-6 CASSLSRNGYTF TGTGCCAGCAGCTTGAGTCGAAATGGCTACACCTTC
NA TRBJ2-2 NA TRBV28 CASRTNTGELFF TGTGCCAGCAGAACTAACACCGGGGAGCTGTTTTTT
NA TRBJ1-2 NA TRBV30 CAWSVAFNYGYTF TGTGCCTGGAGTGTGGCCTTTAACTATGGCTACACCTTC
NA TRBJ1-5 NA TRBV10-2 CASRVGSNQPQHF TGCGCCAGCCGGGTGGGGTCGAATCAGCCCCAGCATTTT
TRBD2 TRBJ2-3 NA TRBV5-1 CASGIAGGSTDTQYF TGCGCCAGCGGGATAGCGGGGGGGAGCACAGATACGCAGTATTTT
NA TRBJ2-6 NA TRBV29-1 CSVARDPGANVLTF TGCAGCGTTGCAAGGGATCCTGGGGCCAACGTCCTGACTTTC
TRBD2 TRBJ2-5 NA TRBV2 CASSEWAGGETQYF TGTGCCAGCAGTGAATGGGCGGGGGGGGAGACCCAGTACTTC